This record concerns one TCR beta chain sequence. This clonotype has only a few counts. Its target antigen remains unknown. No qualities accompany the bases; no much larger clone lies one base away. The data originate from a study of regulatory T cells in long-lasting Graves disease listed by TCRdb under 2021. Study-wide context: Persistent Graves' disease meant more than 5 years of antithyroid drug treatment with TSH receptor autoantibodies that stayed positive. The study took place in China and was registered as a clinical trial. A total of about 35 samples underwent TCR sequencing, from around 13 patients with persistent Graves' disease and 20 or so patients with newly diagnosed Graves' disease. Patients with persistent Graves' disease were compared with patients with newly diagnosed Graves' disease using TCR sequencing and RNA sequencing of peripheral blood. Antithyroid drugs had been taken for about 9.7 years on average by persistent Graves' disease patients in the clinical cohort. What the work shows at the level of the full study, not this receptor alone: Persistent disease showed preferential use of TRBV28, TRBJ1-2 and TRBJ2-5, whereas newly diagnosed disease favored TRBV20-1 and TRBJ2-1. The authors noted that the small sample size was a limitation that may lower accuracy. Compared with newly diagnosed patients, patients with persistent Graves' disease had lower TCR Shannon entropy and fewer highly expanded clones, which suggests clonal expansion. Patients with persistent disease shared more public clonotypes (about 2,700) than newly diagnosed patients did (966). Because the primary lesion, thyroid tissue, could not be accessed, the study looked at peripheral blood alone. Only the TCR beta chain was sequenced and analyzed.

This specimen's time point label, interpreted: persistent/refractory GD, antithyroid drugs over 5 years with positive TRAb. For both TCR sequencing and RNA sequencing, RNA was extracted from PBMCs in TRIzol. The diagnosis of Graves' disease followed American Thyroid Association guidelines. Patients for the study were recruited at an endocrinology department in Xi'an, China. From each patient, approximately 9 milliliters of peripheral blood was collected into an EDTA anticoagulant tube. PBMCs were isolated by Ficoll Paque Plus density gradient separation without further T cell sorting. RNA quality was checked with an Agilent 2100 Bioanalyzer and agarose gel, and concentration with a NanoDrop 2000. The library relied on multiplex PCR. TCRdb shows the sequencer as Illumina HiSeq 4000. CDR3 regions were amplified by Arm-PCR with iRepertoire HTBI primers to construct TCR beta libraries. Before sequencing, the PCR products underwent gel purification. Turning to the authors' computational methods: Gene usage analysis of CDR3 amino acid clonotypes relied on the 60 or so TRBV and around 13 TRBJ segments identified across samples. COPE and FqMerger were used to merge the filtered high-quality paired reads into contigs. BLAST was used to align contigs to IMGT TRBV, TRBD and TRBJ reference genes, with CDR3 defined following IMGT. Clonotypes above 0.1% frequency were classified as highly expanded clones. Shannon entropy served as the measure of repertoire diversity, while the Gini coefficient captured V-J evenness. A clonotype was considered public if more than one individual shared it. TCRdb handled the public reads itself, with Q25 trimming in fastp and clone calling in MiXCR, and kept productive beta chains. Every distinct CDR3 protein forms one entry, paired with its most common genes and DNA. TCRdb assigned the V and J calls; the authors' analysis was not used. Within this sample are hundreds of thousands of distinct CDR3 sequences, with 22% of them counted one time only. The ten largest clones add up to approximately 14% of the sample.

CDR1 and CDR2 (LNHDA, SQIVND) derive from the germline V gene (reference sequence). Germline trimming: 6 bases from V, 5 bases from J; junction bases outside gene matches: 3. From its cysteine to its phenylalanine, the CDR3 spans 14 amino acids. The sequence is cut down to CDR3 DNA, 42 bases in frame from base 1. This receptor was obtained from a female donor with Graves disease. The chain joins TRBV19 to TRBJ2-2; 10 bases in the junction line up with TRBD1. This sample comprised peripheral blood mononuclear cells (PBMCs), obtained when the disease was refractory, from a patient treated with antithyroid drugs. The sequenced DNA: TGTGCCAGTAGCGGACAGGGGGGAACCGGGGAGCTGTTTTTT. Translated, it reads CASSGQGGTGELFF.